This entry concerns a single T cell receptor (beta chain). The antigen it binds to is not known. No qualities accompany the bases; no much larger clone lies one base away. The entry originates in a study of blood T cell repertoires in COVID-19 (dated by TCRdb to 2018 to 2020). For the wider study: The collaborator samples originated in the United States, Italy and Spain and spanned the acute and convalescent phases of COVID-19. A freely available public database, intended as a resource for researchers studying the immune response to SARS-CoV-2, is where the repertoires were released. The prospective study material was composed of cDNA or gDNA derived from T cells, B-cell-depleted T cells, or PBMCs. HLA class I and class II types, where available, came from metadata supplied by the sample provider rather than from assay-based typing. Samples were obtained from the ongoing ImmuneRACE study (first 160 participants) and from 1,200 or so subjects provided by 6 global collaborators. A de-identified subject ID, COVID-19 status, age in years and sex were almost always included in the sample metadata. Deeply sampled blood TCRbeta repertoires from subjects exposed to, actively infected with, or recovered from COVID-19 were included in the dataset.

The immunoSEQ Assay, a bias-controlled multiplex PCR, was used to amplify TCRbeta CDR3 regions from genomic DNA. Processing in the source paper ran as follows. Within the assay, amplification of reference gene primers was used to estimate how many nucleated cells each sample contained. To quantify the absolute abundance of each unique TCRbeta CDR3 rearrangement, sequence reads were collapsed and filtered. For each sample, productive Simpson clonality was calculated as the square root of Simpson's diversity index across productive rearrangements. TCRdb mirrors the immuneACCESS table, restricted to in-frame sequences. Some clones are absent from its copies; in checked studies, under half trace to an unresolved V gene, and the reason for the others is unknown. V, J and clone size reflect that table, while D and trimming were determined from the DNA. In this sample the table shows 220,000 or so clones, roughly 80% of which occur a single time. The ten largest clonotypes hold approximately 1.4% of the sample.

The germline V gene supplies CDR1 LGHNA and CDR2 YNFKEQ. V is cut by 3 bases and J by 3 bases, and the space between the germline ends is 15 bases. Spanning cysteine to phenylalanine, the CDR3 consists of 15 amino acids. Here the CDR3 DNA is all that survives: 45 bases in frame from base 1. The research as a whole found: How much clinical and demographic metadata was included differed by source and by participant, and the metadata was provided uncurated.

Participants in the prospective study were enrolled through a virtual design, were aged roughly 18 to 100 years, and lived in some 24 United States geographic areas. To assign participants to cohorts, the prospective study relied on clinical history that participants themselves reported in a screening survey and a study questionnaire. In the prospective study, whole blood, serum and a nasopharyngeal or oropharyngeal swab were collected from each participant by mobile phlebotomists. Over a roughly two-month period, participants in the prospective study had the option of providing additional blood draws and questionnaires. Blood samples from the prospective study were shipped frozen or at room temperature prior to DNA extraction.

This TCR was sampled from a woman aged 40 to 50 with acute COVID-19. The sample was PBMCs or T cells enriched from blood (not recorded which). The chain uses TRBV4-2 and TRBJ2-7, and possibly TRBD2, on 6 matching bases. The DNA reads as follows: TGTGCCAGCAGCCAGAATCCGGGACTCAACTACGAGCAGTACTTC. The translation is CASSQNPGLNYEQYF.